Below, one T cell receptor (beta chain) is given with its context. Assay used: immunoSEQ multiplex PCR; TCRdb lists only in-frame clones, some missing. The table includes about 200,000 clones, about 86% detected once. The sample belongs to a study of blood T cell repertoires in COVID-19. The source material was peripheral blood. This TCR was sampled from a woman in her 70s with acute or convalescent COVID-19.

The CDR3 loop is CATSRVRTGNTEAFF. The DNA for the CDR3 is TGTGCCACCAGCAGAGTACGGACAGGGAACACTGAAGCTTTCTTT. V and J are TRBV15 and TRBJ1-1; 7 bases line up with TRBD1. This CDR3 is built from 15 residues. Germline-derived CDR1 and CDR2 are LNHNV and YYDKDF (reference sequence). V lost 1 base and J lost 1; bases outside the gene matches: 3.